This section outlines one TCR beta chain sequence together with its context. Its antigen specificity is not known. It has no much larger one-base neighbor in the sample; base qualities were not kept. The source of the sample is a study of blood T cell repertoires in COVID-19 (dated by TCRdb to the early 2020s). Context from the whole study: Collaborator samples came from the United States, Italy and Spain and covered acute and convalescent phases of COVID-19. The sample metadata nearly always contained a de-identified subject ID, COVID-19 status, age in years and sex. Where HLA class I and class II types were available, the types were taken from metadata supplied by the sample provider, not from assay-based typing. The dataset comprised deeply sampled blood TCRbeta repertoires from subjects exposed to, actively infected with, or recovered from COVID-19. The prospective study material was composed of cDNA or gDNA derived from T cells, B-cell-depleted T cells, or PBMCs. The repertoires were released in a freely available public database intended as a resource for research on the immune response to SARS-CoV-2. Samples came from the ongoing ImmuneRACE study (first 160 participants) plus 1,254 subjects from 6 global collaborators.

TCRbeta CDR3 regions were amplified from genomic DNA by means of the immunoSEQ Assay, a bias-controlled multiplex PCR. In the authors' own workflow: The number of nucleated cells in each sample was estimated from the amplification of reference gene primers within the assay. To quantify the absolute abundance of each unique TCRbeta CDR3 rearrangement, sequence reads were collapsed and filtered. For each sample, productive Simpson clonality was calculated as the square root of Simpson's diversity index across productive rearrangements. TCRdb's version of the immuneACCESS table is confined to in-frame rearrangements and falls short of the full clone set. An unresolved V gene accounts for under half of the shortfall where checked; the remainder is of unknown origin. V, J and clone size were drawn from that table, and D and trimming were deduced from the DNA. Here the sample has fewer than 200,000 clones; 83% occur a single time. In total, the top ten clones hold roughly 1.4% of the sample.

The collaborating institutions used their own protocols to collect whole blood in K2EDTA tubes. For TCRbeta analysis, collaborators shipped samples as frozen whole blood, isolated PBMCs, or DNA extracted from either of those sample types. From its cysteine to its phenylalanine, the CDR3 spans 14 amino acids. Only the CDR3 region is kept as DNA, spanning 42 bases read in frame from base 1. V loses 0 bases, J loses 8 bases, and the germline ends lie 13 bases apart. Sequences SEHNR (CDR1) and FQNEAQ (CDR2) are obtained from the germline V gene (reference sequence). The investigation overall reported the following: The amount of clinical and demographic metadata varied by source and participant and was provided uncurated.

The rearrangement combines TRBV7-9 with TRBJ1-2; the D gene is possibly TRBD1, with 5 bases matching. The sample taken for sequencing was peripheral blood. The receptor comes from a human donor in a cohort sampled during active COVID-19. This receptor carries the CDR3 CASSLAAGAGGYTF. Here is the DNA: TGTGCCAGCAGCTTAGCGGCTGGGGCAGGGGGCTACACCTTC.